The 7 T cell receptor beta chains below were found in one sample sequenced in a study of T cell repertoires in cytomegalovirus infection. What these receptors recognize is not known. TCRdb analysed the reads with MiXCR anew, one entry per CDR3 protein. This table holds roughly 220,000 distinct CDR3 sequences, about 39% found once. The source was CD8+ T cells from cultured PBMCs, collected from culture after CMV antigen stimulation. All receptors come from a human donor in good health (CMV status not recorded). Some clones in this sample may be carry-over from other donors' samples.

The chain joins TRBV12-3 or TRBV12-4 to TRBJ1-1; TRBD1 agrees at 7 bases. Unmatched junction bases numbered 9, after V lost 7 bases and J lost 1 base. The CDR3 length is 15 residues. The CDR3 loop reads CASNRQGYENTEAFF. CDR3 bases: TGTGCCAGCAATCGACAGGGCTACGAGAACACTGAAGCTTTCTTT.

This clonotype occurred a few times. CDR3 DNA: TGTGCCAGCAGTTCCTCCCTCCCCACCTGGGCTAATGAAAAACTGTTTTTT. Translating it yields CASSSSLPTWANEKLFF. The V call is TRBV12-3 or TRBV12-4, the J call TRBJ1-4; D is uncertain. This CDR3 comprises 17 residues. V gave up 4 bases and J gave up 3 bases, with 18 bases separating them.

This clonotype has just a few counts. The chain is built from TRBV6-5 and TRBJ2-7; TRBD2 agrees at 9 bases. Trimming at V came to 0 bases and at J to 7 bases, leaving 19 bases not matched to a gene. The CDR3 has 19 residues. Germline V lookup: CDR1 MNHEY, CDR2 SVGAGI. The CDR3 sequence is CASSYSMIFGREGQGEQYF. In nucleotides, the CDR3 is TGTGCCAGCAGTTACTCGATGATCTTCGGGCGGGAGGGCCAAGGGGAGCAGTACTTC.

In nucleotides, the CDR3 is TGTGCCATCAGTGAGCCCGGGGGGGGGCAGGGTCAGCCCCAGCATTTT. Its translation: CAISEPGGGQGQPQHF. The chain uses TRBV10-3 and TRBJ1-5, with a tentative D call TRBD1 (6 bases). CDR1 is ENHRY and CDR2 is SYGVKD in the germline V gene. The CDR3 has 16 residues. Trimming cost V 2 bases and J 6 bases, with 17 bases left between them.

This clonotype has ten or more counts. The chain has TRBV7-9 and TRBJ1-5, with TRBD1 matching 7 bases. V gave up 1 base and J gave up 6 bases; unmatched junction bases: 3. From germline, CDR1 is SEHNR and CDR2 FQNEAQ (reference sequence). This CDR3 contains 14 residues. In nucleotides, the CDR3 is TGTGCCAGCAGCTTAGGAGGGGGCAGTCAGCCCCAGCATTTT. It yields the protein CASSLGGGSQPQHF.

The chain recombines TRBV6-6 with TRBJ1-5; TRBD1 is a possible D gene (5 bases). Germline CDR1 MNHNY, CDR2 SVGAGI (reference sequence). Trimming took off 8 bases at V and 0 bases at J, with 11 bases between the two ends. The CDR3 is 14 amino acids. The CDR3 nucleotides read TGTGCCAGCCTCGGGACCGCTAGCAATCAGCCCCAGCATTTT. It is translated as CASLGTASNQPQHF.

This chain links TRBV29-1 with TRBJ1-1; TRBD1 matches 11 bases. The germline V gene has CDR1 SQVTM and CDR2 ANQGSEA. The CDR3 contains 14 residues. Trimming at V came to 3 bases and at J to 5 bases, leaving 5 bases not matched to a gene. The DNA of the CDR3 is TGCAGCGTTGACCTGGGACAGGGGGTGACTGAAGCTTTCTTT. Translating it yields CSVDLGQGVTEAFF.